This T cell receptor beta chain was identified during a study of T cells in Graves' hyperthyroidism and ophthalmopathy (dated by TCRdb to the late 2010s). With regard to the full study: Peripheral blood was sampled at the time of initial diagnosis, prior to any treatment. The 100 discovery patients were randomly divided into training and test sets at a 7:3 ratio. Prospective prediction of ophthalmopathy was tested in an independent validation cohort of 18 to 20 hyperthyroidism patients and some 17 patients who later progressed to ophthalmopathy. The paper describes TCR Vbeta CDR3 sequencing of about 140 peripheral blood samples, made up of approximately 40 ophthalmopathy patients, around 78 hyperthyroidism patients and roughly 17 progressor patients. In addition, the study compared T-cell repertoires in thyroid tissue and in blood from about 6 Graves' hyperthyroidism patients. After sampling, hyperthyroidism patients received methimazole starting at 30 mg daily, and ophthalmopathy patients received high-dose intravenous methylprednisolone. TCR V-J signatures able to tell the groups apart were searched for in a discovery cohort of approximately 95 patients, of whom under 45 had Graves' ophthalmopathy and 55 to 65 had stable Graves' hyperthyroidism. The paper's findings and limits, for the study overall: Sample size was not statistically predetermined, and investigators were not blinded to group allocation. In validation, the model predicted progression to ophthalmopathy a median of 6.5 months before onset, with about 71% sensitivity and 72.22% specificity. Most expanded thyroid clonotypes (frequency above 0.001) were also detected in blood, a finding suggesting that blood repertoires may reflect thyroid immune responses. Ophthalmopathy was separated from stable hyperthyroidism by a 13 V-J signature model, with 85% to 90% sensitivity and about 81% specificity obtained in cross-validation and 80%/75% obtained in testing.

Graves' hyperthyroidism was defined as stable when no progression to ophthalmopathy occurred over 18 months of follow-up. The hyperthyroidism patients were between 18 and 65 years old and newly diagnosed, with a disease duration of less than 2 months. The study excluded patients with uncontrolled infections, other autoimmune diseases, pregnancy or lactation. Diagnoses were based on clinical symptoms, serum thyroxine and TRAb, thyroid ultrasound and orbital computed tomography. Ficoll-Paque density gradient centrifugation was used to isolate PBMCs from about 9 ml of fresh peripheral blood. Trizol reagent was used to extract total RNA, and RNA quality was then checked on an Agilent 2100 Bioanalyzer. From the cysteine through the phenylalanine, the CDR3 covers 11 amino acids. Only CDR3 DNA remains: 33 bases, in frame from the first base. CDR1 and CDR2, looked up from the germline V gene, are ENHRY and SYGVKD. Trimming costs V 4 bases and J 10 bases, and their ends lie 10 bases apart.

The TCR beta CDR3 regions were amplified from RNA transcripts. The first round of RT-PCR for the TCR CDR3 was performed with the HTBI primer set and the Qiagen OneStep RT-PCR kit. The libraries were constructed in a second round of multiplex PCR and then size-selected and purified. Sequencing of the libraries was done on an Illumina HiSeq2000 using paired-end 100 bp reads. The authors processed their data as follows. SOAPnuke was used to process the raw data, with reads discarded if the reads contained adapters or uncalled bases, had a mean Phred below 15, or lacked an exact constant-primer or identifier match. High-quality paired reads were merged with COPE v1.2.5, and unique nucleotide sequences were defined as clonotypes. MiTCR v1.1 was used to align clonotypes to the IMGT TRBV, TRBD and TRBJ reference segments. Analysis was restricted to V-J combinations with a frequency above 0.0001, which covered roughly 99% of repertoires. A TCS score was defined as the ratio of F50 (clonal expansion) to E x V (chaos), with BLOSUM62-based TCRdist applied between CDR3 peptides within each V-J. Welch's t-statistics and random forest reduced 500 to 550 V-J features to 13, which were used in a naive Bayes classifier (R e1071). The similarity between thyroid and blood repertoires was quantified using the Morisita-Horn index. Through fastp at Q25 and MiXCR, TCRdb rebuilt clones from the public reads, retaining in-frame beta chains. Rows merge per CDR3 protein into single entries with the most common DNA and genes. TCRdb's processing, not the study's, gives the V and J calls here. This sample holds nearly 750,000 distinct CDR3 sequences; 30% to 40% were observed only once. The ten largest clones add up to 30% to 40% of the sample.

Concerning this clonotype: The specificity of this receptor is unknown. Base qualities were left out, and no much larger clone turns up one base away.

Material for sequencing was blood. The chain is encoded by TRBV10-3 joined to TRBJ1-1; the D gene is not confidently resolved. The clonotype originates from a middle-aged woman with Graves' hyperthyroidism. The base sequence is TGTGCCATCAGTGCGGGCAGTGGAGCTTTCTTT. This is translated as CAISAGSGAFF.